What follows is one T cell receptor (beta chain) and its context. Antigen: not known. This sample was included in a study of lymphopenia after photon versus proton radiotherapy. Using immunoSEQ multiplex PCR, the repertoire was profiled, and TCRdb retains in-frame clones only, with some absent. The sample has tens of thousands of clones; 86% are singletons. General observations from the study: Better survival with proton therapy was suggested as possible, not demonstrated. After the lymphocyte nadir, photon-treated repertoires showed oligoclonal expansion, especially of CD8+ Temra cells. Photon-treated patients lost naive T cells and TCR diversity; proton-treated stayed stable.

Trimming removed 4 bases from V and 3 bases from J; junction bases left unmatched: 5. The CDR3 has 14 amino acids. Germline loops: CDR1 MDHEN, CDR2 SYDVKM. The genes are TRBV28 and TRBJ2-5; 7 positions agree with TRBD1. This clonotype originated in a woman in her 70s with pancreatic cancer. Some clones in this sample may be carry-over from other donors' samples. The material was peripheral blood, obtained from a patient treated with proton-based radiotherapy. This CDR3 is CASSSGTAKETQYF. As DNA, the CDR3 is TGTGCCAGCAGTTCCGGGACAGCAAAAGAGACCCAGTACTTC.